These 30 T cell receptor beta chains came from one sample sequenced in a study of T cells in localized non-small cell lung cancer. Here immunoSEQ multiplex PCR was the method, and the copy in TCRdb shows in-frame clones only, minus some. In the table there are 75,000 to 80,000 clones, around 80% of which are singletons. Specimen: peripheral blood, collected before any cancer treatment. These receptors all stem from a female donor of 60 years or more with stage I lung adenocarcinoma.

CDR3 DNA: TGTGCCAGTAGTCCCAGGGGCGCGGTCATAGGCTACACCTTC. Amino acids: CASSPRGAVIGYTF. This chain connects TRBV19 to TRBJ1-2, with D maybe TRBD1 (6 bases). This CDR3 contains 14 residues. Germline V lookup: CDR1 LNHDA, CDR2 SQIVND (reference sequence). Trimming cost V 5 bases and J 8 bases, with 18 bases left between them.

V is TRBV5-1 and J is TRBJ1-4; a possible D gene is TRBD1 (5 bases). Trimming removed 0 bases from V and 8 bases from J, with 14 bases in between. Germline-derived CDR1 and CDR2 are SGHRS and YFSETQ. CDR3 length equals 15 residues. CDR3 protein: CASSLGQGEREKLFF. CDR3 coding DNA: TGCGCCAGCAGCTTGGGGCAGGGTGAAAGAGAAAAACTGTTTTTT.

For the CDR3, the DNA is TGTGCCAGCAGCCTACCGGGAGGTTACAATGAGCAGTTCTTC. This sequence encodes CASSLPGGYNEQFF. The chain employs TRBV5-4 and TRBJ2-1; 7 nucleotides line up with TRBD2. CDR1 and CDR2 from the germline V gene are SGHNT and YYREEE (reference sequence). This CDR3 is built from 14 residues. Unmatched junction bases numbered 5, after V lost 4 bases and J lost 4 bases.

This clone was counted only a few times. The CDR3 nucleotides are TGTGCCAGCAGCGCCCCACCTGAGCGGGGGGCCTACGAGCAGTACTTC. This codes for CASSAPPERGAYEQYF. The chain is built from TRBV13 and TRBJ2-7, with 9 bases identical to TRBD2. Germline V gives CDR1 PRHDT, CDR2 FYEKMQ (reference sequence). Trimming at V came to 5 bases and at J to 2 bases, leaving 10 bases not matched to a gene. This CDR3 has 16 amino acids.

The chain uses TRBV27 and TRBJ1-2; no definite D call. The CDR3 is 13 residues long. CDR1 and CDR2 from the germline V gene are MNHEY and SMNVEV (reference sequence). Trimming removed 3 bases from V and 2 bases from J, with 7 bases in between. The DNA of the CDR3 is TGTGCCAGCAGTTTGGGGTCCAACTATGGCTACACCTTC. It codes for CASSLGSNYGYTF.

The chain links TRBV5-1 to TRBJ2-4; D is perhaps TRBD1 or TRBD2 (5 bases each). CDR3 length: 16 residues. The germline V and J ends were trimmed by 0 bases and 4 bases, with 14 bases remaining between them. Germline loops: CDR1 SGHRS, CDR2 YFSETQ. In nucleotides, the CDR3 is TGCGCCAGCAGCTTGGTTGGGGGAGAAGGAAAAAACATTCAGTACTTC. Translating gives CASSLVGGEGKNIQYF. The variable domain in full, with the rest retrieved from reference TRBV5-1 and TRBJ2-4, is KAGVTQTPRYLIKTRGQQVTLSCSPISGHRSVSWYQQTPGQGLQFLFEYFSETQRNKGNFPGRFSGRQFSNSRSEMNVSTLELGDSALYLCASSLVGGEGKNIQYFGAGTRLSVL.

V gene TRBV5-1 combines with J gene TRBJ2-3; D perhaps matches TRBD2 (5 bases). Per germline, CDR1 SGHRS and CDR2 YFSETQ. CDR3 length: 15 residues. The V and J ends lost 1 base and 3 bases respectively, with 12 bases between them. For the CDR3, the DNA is TGCGCCAGCAGCTTGTTAACTAGTGGGACAGATACGCAGTATTTT. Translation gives CASSLLTSGTDTQYF. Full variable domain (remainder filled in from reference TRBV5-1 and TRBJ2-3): KAGVTQTPRYLIKTRGQQVTLSCSPISGHRSVSWYQQTPGQGLQFLFEYFSETQRNKGNFPGRFSGRQFSNSRSEMNVSTLELGDSALYLCASSLLTSGTDTQYFGPGTRLTVL.

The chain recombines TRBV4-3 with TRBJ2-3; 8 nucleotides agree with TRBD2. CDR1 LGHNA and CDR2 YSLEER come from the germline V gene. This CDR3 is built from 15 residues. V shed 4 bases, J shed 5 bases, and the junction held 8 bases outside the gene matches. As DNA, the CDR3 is TGCGCCAGCAGCCTCGGGGGGGCCGGGAAAGATACGCAGTATTTT. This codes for CASSLGGAGKDTQYF.

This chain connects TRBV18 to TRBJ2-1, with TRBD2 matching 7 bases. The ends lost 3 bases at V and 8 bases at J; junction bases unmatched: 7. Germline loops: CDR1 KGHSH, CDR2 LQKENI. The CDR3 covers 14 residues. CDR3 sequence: CASSPSGGLYEQFF. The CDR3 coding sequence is TGTGCCAGCTCACCTTCCGGGGGGTTATATGAGCAGTTCTTC.

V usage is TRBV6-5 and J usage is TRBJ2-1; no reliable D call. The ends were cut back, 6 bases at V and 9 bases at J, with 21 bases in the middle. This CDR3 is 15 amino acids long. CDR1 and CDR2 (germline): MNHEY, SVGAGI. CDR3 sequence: CASSPERMGLGEQFF. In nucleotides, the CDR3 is TGTGCCAGCAGCCCTGAGCGTATGGGCCTCGGTGAGCAGTTCTTC.

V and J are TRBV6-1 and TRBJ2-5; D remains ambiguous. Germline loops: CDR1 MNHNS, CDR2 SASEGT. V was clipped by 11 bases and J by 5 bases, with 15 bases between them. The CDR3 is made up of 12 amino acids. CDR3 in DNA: TGTGCCGGAGACTCGGGCTCGGAGACCCAGTACTTC. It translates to CAGDSGSETQYF.

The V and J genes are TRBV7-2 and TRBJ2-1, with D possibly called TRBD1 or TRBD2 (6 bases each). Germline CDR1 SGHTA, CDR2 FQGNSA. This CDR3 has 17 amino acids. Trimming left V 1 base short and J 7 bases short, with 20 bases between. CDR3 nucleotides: TGTGCCAGCAGCTTAGTCGGAGGGGTCGGGGGCAAGAATGAGCAGTTCTTC. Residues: CASSLVGGVGGKNEQFF.

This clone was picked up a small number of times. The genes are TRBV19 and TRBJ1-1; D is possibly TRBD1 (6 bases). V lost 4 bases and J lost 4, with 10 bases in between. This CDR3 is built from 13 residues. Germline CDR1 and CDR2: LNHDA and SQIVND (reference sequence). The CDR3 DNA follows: TGTGCCAGTAGTAGGGGGCTTGGCACTGAAGCTTTCTTT. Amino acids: CASSRGLGTEAFF.

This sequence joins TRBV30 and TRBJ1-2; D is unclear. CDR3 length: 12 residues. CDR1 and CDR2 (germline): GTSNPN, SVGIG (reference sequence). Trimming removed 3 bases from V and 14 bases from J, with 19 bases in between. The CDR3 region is CAWRILARVGTF. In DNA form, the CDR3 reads TGTGCCTGGAGAATTTTAGCCCGCGTGGGGACCTTC.

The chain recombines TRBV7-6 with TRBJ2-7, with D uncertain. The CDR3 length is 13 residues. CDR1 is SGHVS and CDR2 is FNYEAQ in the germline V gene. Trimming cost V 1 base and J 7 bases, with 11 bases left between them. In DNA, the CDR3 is TGTGCCAGCAGCTTAGTTCGGATGGGGGAGCAGTACTTC. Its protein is CASSLVRMGEQYF.

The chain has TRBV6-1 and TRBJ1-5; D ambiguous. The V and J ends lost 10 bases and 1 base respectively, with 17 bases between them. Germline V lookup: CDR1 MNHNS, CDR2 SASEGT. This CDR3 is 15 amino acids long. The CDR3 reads CATATSGGSNQPQHF. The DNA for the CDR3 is TGTGCCACCGCCACTTCGGGAGGGAGCAATCAGCCCCAGCATTTT.

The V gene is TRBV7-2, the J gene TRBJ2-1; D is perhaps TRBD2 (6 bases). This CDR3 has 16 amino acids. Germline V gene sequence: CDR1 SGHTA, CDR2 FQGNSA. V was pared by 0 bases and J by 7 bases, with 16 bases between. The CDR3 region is CASSLALTGGSNEQFF. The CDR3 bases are TGTGCCAGCAGCTTAGCGCTGACCGGAGGGAGTAATGAGCAGTTCTTC.

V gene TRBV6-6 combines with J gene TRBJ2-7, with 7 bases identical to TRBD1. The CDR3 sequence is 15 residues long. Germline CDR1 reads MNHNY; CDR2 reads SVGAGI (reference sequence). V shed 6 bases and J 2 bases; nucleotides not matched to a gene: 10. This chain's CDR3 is CASRLLRTGAYEQYF. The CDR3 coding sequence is TGTGCCAGCAGACTACTTAGAACAGGGGCCTACGAGCAGTACTTC.

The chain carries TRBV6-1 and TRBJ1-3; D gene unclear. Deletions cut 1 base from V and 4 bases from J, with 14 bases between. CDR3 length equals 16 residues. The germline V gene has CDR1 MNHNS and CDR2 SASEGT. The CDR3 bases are TGTGCCAGCAGTGAAGATGGTCTCCGGCTGGGAAACACCATATATTTT. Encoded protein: CASSEDGLRLGNTIYF.

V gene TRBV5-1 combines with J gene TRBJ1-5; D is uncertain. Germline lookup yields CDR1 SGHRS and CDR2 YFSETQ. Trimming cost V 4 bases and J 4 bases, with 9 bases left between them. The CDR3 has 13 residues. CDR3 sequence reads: CASSAGYNQPQHF. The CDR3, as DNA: TGCGCCAGCAGCGCAGGTTATAATCAGCCCCAGCATTTT.

CDR3 nucleotides: TGTGCCAGCAGTTTTGTGGGACAGGGGAACAATGAGCAGTTCTTC. This translates into CASSFVGQGNNEQFF. The J gene is TRBJ2-1, the V gene TRBV28, with 10 bases lining up with TRBD1. The CDR3 loop spans 15 amino acids. With 3 bases clipped from V and 5 bases from J, the junction kept 4 bases outside the gene matches. The germline CDR1 and CDR2 sequences are MDHEN and SYDVKM.

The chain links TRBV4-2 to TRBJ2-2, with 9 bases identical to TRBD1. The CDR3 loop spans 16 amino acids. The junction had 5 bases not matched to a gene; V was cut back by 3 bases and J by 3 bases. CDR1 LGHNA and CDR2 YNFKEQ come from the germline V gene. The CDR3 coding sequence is TGTGCCAGCAGCCAGGCGGGACAGGGATACACCGGGGAGCTGTTTTTT. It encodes CASSQAGQGYTGELFF.

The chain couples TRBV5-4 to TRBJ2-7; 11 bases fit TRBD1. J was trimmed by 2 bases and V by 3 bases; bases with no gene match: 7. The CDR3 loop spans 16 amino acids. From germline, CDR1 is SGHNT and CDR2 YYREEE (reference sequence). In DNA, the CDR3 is TGTGCCAGCAGCTCGGGACAGGGGGGGCCGCCCTACGAGCAGTACTTC. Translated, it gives CASSSGQGGPPYEQYF. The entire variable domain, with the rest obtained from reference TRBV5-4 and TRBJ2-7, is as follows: ETGVTQSPTHLIKTRGQQVTLRCSSQSGHNTVSWYQQALGQGPQFIFQYYREEENGRGNFPPRFSGLQFPNYSSELNVNALELDDSALYLCASSSGQGGPPYEQYFGPGTRLTVT.

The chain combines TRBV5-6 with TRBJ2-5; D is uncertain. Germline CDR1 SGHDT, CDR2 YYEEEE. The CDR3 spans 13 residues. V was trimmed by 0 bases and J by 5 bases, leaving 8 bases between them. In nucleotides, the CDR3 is TGTGCCAGCAGCTTGGGTAGGGTTGAGACCCAGTACTTC. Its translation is CASSLGRVETQYF.

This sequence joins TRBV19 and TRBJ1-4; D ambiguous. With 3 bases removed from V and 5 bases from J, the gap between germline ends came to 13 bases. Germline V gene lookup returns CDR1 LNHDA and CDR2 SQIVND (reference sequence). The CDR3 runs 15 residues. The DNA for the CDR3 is TGTGCCAGTAGTATCGGCGCTGGGAAGAATGAAAAACTGTTTTTT. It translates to CASSIGAGKNEKLFF.

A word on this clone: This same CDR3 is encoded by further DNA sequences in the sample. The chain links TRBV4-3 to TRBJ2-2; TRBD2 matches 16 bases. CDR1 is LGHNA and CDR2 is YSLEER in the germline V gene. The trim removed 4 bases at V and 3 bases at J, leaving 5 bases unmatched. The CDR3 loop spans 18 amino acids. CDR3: CASSPGLAGGPDTGELFF. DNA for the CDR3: TGCGCCAGCAGCCCGGGACTAGCGGGAGGGCCCGACACCGGGGAGCTGTTTTTT.

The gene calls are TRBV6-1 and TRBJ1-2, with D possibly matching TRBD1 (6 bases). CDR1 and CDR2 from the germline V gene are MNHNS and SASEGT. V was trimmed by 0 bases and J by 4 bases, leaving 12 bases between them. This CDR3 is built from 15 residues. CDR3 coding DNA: TGTGCCAGCAGTGAAGCGGGGGGCGTATCCTATGGCTACACCTTC. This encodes CASSEAGGVSYGYTF.

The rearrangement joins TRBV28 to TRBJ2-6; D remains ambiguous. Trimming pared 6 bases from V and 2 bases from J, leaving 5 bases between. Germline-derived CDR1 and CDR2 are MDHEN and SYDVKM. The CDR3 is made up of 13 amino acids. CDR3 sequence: CASRVPGANVLTF. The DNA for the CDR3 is TGTGCCAGCAGGGTTCCTGGGGCCAACGTCCTGACTTTC.

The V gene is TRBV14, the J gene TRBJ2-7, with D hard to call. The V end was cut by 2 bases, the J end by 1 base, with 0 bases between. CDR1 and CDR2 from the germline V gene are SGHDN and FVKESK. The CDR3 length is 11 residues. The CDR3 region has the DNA TGTGCCAGCAGCCAATCCTACGAGCAGTACTTC. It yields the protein CASSQSYEQYF.

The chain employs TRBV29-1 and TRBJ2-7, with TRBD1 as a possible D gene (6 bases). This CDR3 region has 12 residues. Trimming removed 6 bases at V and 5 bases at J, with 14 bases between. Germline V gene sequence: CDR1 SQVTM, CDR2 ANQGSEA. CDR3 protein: CSVAEGGNEQYF. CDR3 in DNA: TGCAGCGTGGCCGAAGGGGGAAACGAGCAGTACTTC.